The present TCR beta chain was sequenced within a study of control samples from healthy donors and cancer patients. Some clones are missing from TCRdb's copy, which holds only in-frame ones; the method was immunoSEQ multiplex PCR. The sample holds roughly 170,000 clones, just under 95% seen once. Trimming shortened V by 1 base and J by 3 bases, and 13 bases separated the two germline ends. The CDR3 runs to 15 residues. In germline, CDR1 is MDHEN, CDR2 SYDVKM. The J gene is TRBJ2-7, the V gene TRBV28; tentative D call: TRBD1 (6 bases). Material for sequencing was blood. The TCR originated in a man younger than 35 in good health. The CDR3 here is CASSLSQGPYYEQYF. The CDR3 DNA reads as TGTGCCAGCAGTTTATCACAGGGTCCGTACTACGAGCAGTACTTC.